The 27 T cell receptor beta chains below were found in one sample sequenced in a study of cytomegalovirus exposure and HLA in healthy donors. The PCR contained 60 Vbeta and 13 Jbeta primers. Assay used: immunoSEQ multiplex PCR; TCRdb lists only in-frame clones, some missing. The table lists 130,000 or so clones, around 83% of them singletons. What was sequenced was PBMCs. The receptors derive from a woman aged 25 to 39 in good health and CMV-seropositive.

This rearrangement joins TRBV9 to TRBJ1-6; no definite D call. The V and J ends lost 0 bases and 7 bases respectively, with 8 bases between them. The CDR3 contains 14 residues. Germline CDR1 reads SGDLS; CDR2 reads YYNGEE. The CDR3 sequence is CASSVVWENSPLHF. The CDR3 DNA sequence: TGTGCCAGCAGCGTAGTCTGGGAGAATTCACCCCTCCACTTT.

The J gene is TRBJ1-2, the V gene TRBV29-1; weak D call: TRBD1 (5 bases). Germline V lookup: CDR1 SQVTM, CDR2 ANQGSEA. The CDR3 loop spans 16 amino acids. Trimming removed 2 bases at V and 1 base at J, with 17 bases between. The CDR3 loop reads CSVEKVAGYYNYGYTF. Here the CDR3 DNA reads TGCAGCGTTGAAAAGGTGGCAGGGTACTATAACTATGGCTACACCTTC.

With respect to this clone: Sequence at one end of the junction differs from germline and may be a read error. This specimen includes other DNA sequences encoding the same CDR3. In DNA form, the CDR3 reads TGTGCCAGCTCACCCCGCACCGGGGAGCTGTTCTTT. It specifies CASSPRTGELFF. The chain combines TRBV18 with TRBJ2-2; D is perhaps TRBD2 (5 bases). Germline loops: CDR1 KGHSH, CDR2 LQKENI. The CDR3 is made up of 12 amino acids.

The chain has TRBV7-2 and TRBJ1-2, with TRBD1 matching 11 bases. From germline, CDR1 is SGHTA and CDR2 FQGNSA. With V trimmed by 1 base and J by 5 bases, 0 bases remained unmatched. This CDR3 comprises 14 residues. The CDR3 spells CASSLGDRGYGYTF. The CDR3 DNA reads TGTGCCAGCAGCTTAGGGGACAGGGGGTATGGCTACACCTTC.

In regard to this clone: One end of the junction varies from germline; a read error may be responsible. The gene calls are TRBV7-9 and TRBJ1-4, with D unresolved. Germline CDR1 and CDR2: SEHNR and FQNEAQ (reference sequence). The CDR3 length is 14 residues. CDR3 in DNA: TGTTCCAGCAGCTTTTCTCGTGGTAGTGAAAAACTGTTTTTT. This sequence encodes CSSSFSRGSEKLFF.

This rearrangement joins TRBV15 to TRBJ2-1; TRBD1 agrees at 12 bases. Per germline, CDR1 LNHNV and CDR2 YYDKDF (reference sequence). With 5 bases clipped from V and 9 bases from J, the junction kept 5 bases outside the gene matches. The CDR3 covers 14 residues. The CDR3 coding sequence is TGTGCCACCAGCCTAGGGACAGGGGGCTTTGAGCAGTTCTTC. This gives the protein CATSLGTGGFEQFF.

This sequence joins TRBV6-1 and TRBJ2-1; 9 positions agree with TRBD2. J lost 1 base, V lost 6 bases, and 4 bases had no gene match. The germline CDR1 and CDR2 sequences are MNHNS and SASEGT. The CDR3 length is 15 residues. The CDR3 DNA is TGTGCCAGCAGGCACAGCGGGGGGTCCTACAATGAGCAGTTCTTC. Translating it yields CASRHSGGSYNEQFF.

The genes are TRBV10-3 and TRBJ2-7; 10 bases match TRBD1. J was trimmed by 4 bases and V by 5 bases; bases with no gene match: 5. The CDR3 length is 14 residues. Germline V gives CDR1 ENHRY, CDR2 SYGVKD. CDR3 sequence (DNA): TGTGCCATCAGTCCCGGGACAGGGGCGTACGAGCAGTACTTC. Protein sequence: CAISPGTGAYEQYF.

V usage is TRBV7-8 and J usage is TRBJ2-5; D gene ambiguous. This CDR3 has 13 residues. V lost 6 bases, J lost 2 bases, and 10 bases lay in between. The germline gives CDR1 SGHVS, CDR2 FQNEAQ. As DNA, the CDR3 is TGTGCCAGCAGGCCCCAACGGCAAGAGACCCAGTACTTC. Amino acids: CASRPQRQETQYF.

The CDR3 nucleotides read TGCGCCAGCAGCCCTTCGGGCGGGGGCTTAAATTCACCCCTCCACTTT. Residues: CASSPSGGGLNSPLHF. The chain recombines TRBV5-1 with TRBJ1-6; a possible D gene is TRBD1 (6 bases). V was cut by 4 bases and J by 7 bases, with 18 bases left in between. This CDR3 is 16 amino acids long. In germline, CDR1 is SGHRS, CDR2 YFSETQ.

The table lists this clone with a few counts. V usage is TRBV2 and J usage is TRBJ2-3, with TRBD2 matching over 9 bases. The junction had 17 bases not matched to a gene; V was cut back by 6 bases and J by 1 base. This CDR3 is 19 amino acids long. Germline CDR1 is SNHLY and CDR2 is FYNNEI. The CDR3, as DNA: TGTGCCAGCAGGGCCGCGGGAGCGGGAGGCCCCTCCGGCACAGATACGCAGTATTTT. Its protein product is CASRAAGAGGPSGTDTQYF.

This rearrangement joins TRBV28 to TRBJ1-3, with a weak D call TRBD1 (5 bases). This CDR3 region has 14 residues. V lost 6 bases to trimming and J lost 4 bases, with 13 bases between them. Germline V CDR1 and CDR2: MDHEN, SYDVKM. CDR3 in DNA: TGTGCCAGCAGGGGACTTCAGGGAGGAAACACCATATATTTT. Its protein is CASRGLQGGNTIYF.

V is TRBV11-2 and J is TRBJ2-5; 8 nucleotides match TRBD1. There are 16 residues in the CDR3. The V gene end was trimmed by 0 bases and the J gene end by 2 bases; junction bases not matched to a gene: 5. Germline V gene data show CDR1 as SGHAT and CDR2 as FQNNGV. This CDR3 is CASSLDWTGLQETQYF. CDR3 nucleotides: TGTGCCAGCAGCTTAGATTGGACAGGGCTTCAAGAGACCCAGTACTTC.

V is TRBV4-2 and J is TRBJ2-3; D remains ambiguous. Trimming took 0 bases from V and 2 from J, leaving 12 bases between them. The V gene's germline CDR1 is LGHNA and CDR2 YNFKEQ. The CDR3 is 16 residues long. The DNA for the CDR3 is TGTGCCAGCAGCCAAGATACCAGGATCATCACAGATACGCAGTATTTT. It yields the protein CASSQDTRIITDTQYF.

The rearrangement links TRBV15 to TRBJ1-6, with D unclear. Germline values: CDR1 LNHNV, CDR2 YYDKDF (reference sequence). The V and J ends lost 5 bases and 9 bases respectively, with 11 bases between them. This CDR3 comprises 13 residues. CDR3 loop: CATSPPAGSPLHF. CDR3 bases: TGTGCCACCAGCCCCCCCGCGGGTTCACCCCTCCACTTT.

The J gene is TRBJ1-1, the V gene TRBV9; 7 nucleotides align to TRBD1. The CDR3 has 15 residues. The junction had 9 bases not matched to a gene; V was cut back by 3 bases and J by 4 bases. CDR1 is SGDLS, CDR2 YYNGEE, per germline. The CDR3 loop reads CASSATEGAGTEAFF. For the CDR3, the DNA is TGTGCCAGCAGCGCGACTGAGGGGGCGGGCACTGAAGCTTTCTTT.

The rearrangement joins TRBV28 to TRBJ1-3; possibly TRBD1 for D (5 bases). The germline V and J ends were trimmed by 1 base and 2 bases, with 9 bases remaining between them. This CDR3 has 15 amino acids. Germline CDR1 and CDR2: MDHEN and SYDVKM. CDR3 coding DNA: TGTGCCAGCAGTTTATATGGGACTGCTGGAAACACCATATATTTT. As protein: CASSLYGTAGNTIYF.

The chain employs TRBV7-6 and TRBJ2-1, with 11 bases aligning to TRBD2. CDR1 and CDR2 from the germline V gene are SGHVS and FNYEAQ. The CDR3 totals 13 residues. V was clipped by 4 bases and J by 10 bases; unmatched bases: 3. The CDR3 sequence is CASSSRTSGEQFF. CDR3 in DNA: TGTGCCAGCAGCTCAAGGACTAGCGGGGAGCAGTTCTTC.

The genes are TRBV5-1 and TRBJ2-1; TRBD1 might be the D (6 bases). The CDR3 spans 14 residues. Germline V CDR1 and CDR2: SGHRS, YFSETQ. Trimming stripped 4 bases from V and 5 bases from J, with 13 bases between. In nucleotides, the CDR3 is TGCGCCAGCAGCCCTTGGCAGGGGAACAATGAGCAGTTCTTC. The encoded protein is CASSPWQGNNEQFF.

The genes are TRBV6-1 and TRBJ1-4; no clear D. The CDR3 loop spans 15 amino acids. Trimming took 6 bases from V and 4 from J, leaving 15 bases between them. Germline CDR1 reads MNHNS; CDR2 reads SASEGT. The CDR3: CASSPQGALNEKLFF. The DNA of the CDR3 is TGTGCCAGCAGCCCGCAAGGAGCCCTTAATGAAAAACTGTTTTTT.

This clone was seen more than once but under ten times. The chain employs TRBV25-1 and TRBJ2-7; TRBD2 might be the D (6 bases). The V and J ends lost 1 base and 2 bases respectively, with 9 bases between them. CDR1 and CDR2 from the germline V gene are MGHDK and SYGVNS. This CDR3 region has 14 residues. CDR3 DNA: TGTGCCAGCAGTGAATGGGGGGAGGCCTACGAGCAGTACTTC. Residues: CASSEWGEAYEQYF.

The V call is TRBV28, the J call TRBJ1-4; perhaps TRBD1 as D (6 bases). The CDR3 length is 16 residues. Between the trimmed V and J ends, which lost 5 bases and 8 bases, there was a span of 21 bases. Germline CDR1 MDHEN, CDR2 SYDVKM. Here the CDR3 reads CASSPSPGTLGEKLFF. CDR3 coding DNA: TGTGCCAGCAGTCCCTCACCCGGGACATTGGGAGAAAAACTGTTTTTT. The variable domain in full, with the rest retrieved from reference TRBV28 and TRBJ1-4, is DVKVTQSSRYLVKRTGEKVFLECVQDMDHENMFWYRQDPGLGLRLIYFSYDVKMKEKGDIPEGYSVSREKKERFSLILESASTNQTSMYLCASSPSPGTLGEKLFFGSGTQLSVL.

V and J are TRBV15 and TRBJ1-5; 10 bases fit TRBD1. The CDR3 length is 14 residues. V lost 4 bases, J lost 7 bases, and 4 bases stayed unmatched. Germline CDR1 LNHNV, CDR2 YYDKDF (reference sequence). CDR3 amino acids: CATSTGQGSQPQHF. The CDR3 DNA reads as TGTGCCACCAGCACGGGACAGGGGAGCCAGCCCCAGCATTTT.

This clone was counted only a few times. This sequence joins TRBV2 and TRBJ1-6, with D unresolved. With 4 bases removed from V and 6 bases from J, the gap between germline ends came to 10 bases. This CDR3 comprises 14 residues. Per the germline V gene, CDR1 is SNHLY and CDR2 is FYNNEI. The CDR3 region has the DNA TGTGCCAGCAGTGTGCTACAGCTTAATTCACCCCTCCACTTT. Its translation: CASSVLQLNSPLHF.

The sample holds one count of this clone. The chain employs TRBV28 and TRBJ1-1; possibly TRBD1 for D (5 bases). Trimming stripped 5 bases from V and 10 bases from J, with 14 bases between. Germline lookup yields CDR1 MDHEN and CDR2 SYDVKM. This CDR3 comprises 12 residues. CDR3 sequence: CASSLPGGVAFF. CDR3 coding DNA: TGTGCCAGCAGTCTGCCGGGGGGGGTAGCTTTCTTT. The full variable domain, completed using reference TRBV28 and TRBJ1-1, is DVKVTQSSRYLVKRTGEKVFLECVQDMDHENMFWYRQDPGLGLRLIYFSYDVKMKEKGDIPEGYSVSREKKERFSLILESASTNQTSMYLCASSLPGGVAFFGQGTRLTVV.

The gene calls are TRBV10-3 and TRBJ1-5, with a weak D call TRBD1 (6 bases). This CDR3 is built from 16 residues. V lost 2 bases and J lost 1, with 12 bases in between. CDR1 and CDR2 (germline): ENHRY, SYGVKD. The DNA of the CDR3 is TGTGCCATCAGTGAGAGGGGGATTGGGAGCAATCAGCCCCAGCATTTT. Translating it yields CAISERGIGSNQPQHF.

This rearrangement joins TRBV5-4 to TRBJ2-2; 9 nucleotides align to TRBD1. The junction had 10 bases not matched to a gene; V was cut back by 6 bases and J by 4 bases. CDR1 and CDR2 (germline): SGHNT, YYREEE (reference sequence). The CDR3 is 16 residues long. The CDR3 nucleotides are TGTGCCAGCACGCTTGGGACAGGGAGGTTCACCGGGGAGCTGTTTTTT. Its translation: CASTLGTGRFTGELFF.